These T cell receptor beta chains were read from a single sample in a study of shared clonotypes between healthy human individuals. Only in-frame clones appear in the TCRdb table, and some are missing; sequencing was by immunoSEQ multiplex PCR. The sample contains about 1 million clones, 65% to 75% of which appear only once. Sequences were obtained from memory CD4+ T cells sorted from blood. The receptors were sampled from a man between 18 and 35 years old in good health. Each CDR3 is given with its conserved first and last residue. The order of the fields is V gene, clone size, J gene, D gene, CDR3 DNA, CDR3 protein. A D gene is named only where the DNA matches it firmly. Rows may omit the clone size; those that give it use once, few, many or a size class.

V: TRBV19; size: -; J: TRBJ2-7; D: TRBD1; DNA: TGTGCCAGTAGTATAGAGTTGGGACAGGGGGCGCCAAGGGTCGAGCAGTACTTC; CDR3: CASSIELGQGAPRVEQYF
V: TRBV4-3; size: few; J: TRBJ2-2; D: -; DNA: TGCGCCAGCAGCCAATTGGAGGGGGGCACCGGGGAGCTGTTTTTT; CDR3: CASSQLEGGTGELFF
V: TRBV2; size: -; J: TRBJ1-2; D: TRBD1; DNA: TGTGCCAGCAGTGGAAACCCAGGGACAGGTGGCTATGGCTACACCTTC; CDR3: CASSGNPGTGGYGYTF
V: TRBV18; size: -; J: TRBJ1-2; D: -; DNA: TGTGCCAGCTCACCGGCCCAAGTTGGCTACACCTTC; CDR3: CASSPAQVGYTF
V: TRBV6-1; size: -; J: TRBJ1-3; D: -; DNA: TGTGCGAGCCTCAGGCCTGGAAACACCATATATTTT; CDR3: CASLRPGNTIYF
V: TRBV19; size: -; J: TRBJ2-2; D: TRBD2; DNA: TGTGCCAGTAGTATATGGTCTAGCGGGAACACCGGGGAGCTGTTTTTT; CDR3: CASSIWSSGNTGELFF
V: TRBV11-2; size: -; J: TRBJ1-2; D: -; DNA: TGTGCCAGCAGCCTGGGAGGCATTAACTATGGCTACACCTTC; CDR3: CASSLGGINYGYTF
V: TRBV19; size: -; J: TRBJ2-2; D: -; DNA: TGTGCCAGTAGTATAAAGGGACACACCGGGGAGCTGTTTTTT; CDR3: CASSIKGHTGELFF
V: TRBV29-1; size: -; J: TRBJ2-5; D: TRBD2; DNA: TGCAGCGTTGAAAGGCGGGAGACAGTGGAGACCCAGTACTTC; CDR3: CSVERRETVETQYF
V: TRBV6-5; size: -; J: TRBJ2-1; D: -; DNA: TGTGCCAGCAGTCTCCCCCCCAATGAGCAGTTCTTC; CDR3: CASSLPPNEQFF
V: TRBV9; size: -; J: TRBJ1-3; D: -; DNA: TGTGCCAGCAGCGTAGGGGAGGGGCGCTCTGGAAACACCATATATTTT; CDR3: CASSVGEGRSGNTIYF
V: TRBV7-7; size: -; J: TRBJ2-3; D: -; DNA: TGTGCTAGCAGCTTAGCCGGGGGAGATACGCAGTATTTT; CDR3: CASSLAGGDTQYF
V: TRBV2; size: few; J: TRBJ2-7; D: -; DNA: TGTGCCAGCAGTGAAGCGCTTCAAGAGGGGGTCAAGCAGTACTTC; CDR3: CASSEALQEGVKQYF
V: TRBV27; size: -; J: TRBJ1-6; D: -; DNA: TGTGCCAGCAGTGTAATACAGGGCTACGGGGCTAATTCACCCCTCCACTTT; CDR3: CASSVIQGYGANSPLHF
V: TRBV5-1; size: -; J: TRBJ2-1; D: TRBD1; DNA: TGCGCCAGCACAGTGACAGGGGGTGGAAATGAGCAGTTCTTC; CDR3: CASTVTGGGNEQFF
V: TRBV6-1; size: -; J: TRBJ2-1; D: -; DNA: TGTGCCAGCATTGCGGGCTACAATGAGCAGTTCTTC; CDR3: CASIAGYNEQFF
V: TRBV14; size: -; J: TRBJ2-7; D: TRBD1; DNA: TGTGCCAGCAGCCGCCGACAGGGGACTCTTTCCGAGCAGTACTTC; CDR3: CASSRRQGTLSEQYF
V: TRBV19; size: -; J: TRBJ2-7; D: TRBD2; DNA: TGTGCCAGTAGTGCCCACCGCCTGACTAGCGGGGAAACCTACGAGCAGTACTTC; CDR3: CASSAHRLTSGETYEQYF
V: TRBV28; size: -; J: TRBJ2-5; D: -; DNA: TGTGCCAGCAGTCGTGGAGAGACCCAGTACTTC; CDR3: CASSRGETQYF
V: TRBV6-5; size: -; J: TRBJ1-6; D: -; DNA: TGTGCCAGCAGTAGGAAGTACGATAATTCACCCCTCCACTTT; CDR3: CASSRKYDNSPLHF
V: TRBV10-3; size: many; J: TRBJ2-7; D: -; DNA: TGTGCCATCACCAAAGGAGACGGAAGCGAGCAGTACTTC; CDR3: CAITKGDGSEQYF
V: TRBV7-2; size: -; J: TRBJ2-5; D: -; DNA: TGTGCCAGCAGCTTAATGCCGGCAGAGACCCAGTACTTC; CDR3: CASSLMPAETQYF
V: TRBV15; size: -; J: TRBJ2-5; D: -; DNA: TGTGCCACCAGCAGAGAGGGGGCATGGGAGACCCAGTACTTC; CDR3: CATSREGAWETQYF
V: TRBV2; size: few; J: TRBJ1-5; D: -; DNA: TGTGCCAGCAGTGAAAGGGGGGTACGGAATCAGCCCCAGCATTTT; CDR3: CASSERGVRNQPQHF
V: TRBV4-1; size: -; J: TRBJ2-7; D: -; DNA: TGCGCCAGCAGCCTGACGGTGCAGGACGGGATCCGGTACGAGCAGTACTTC; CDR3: CASSLTVQDGIRYEQYF
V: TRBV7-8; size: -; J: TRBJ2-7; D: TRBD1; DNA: TGTGCCAGCAGCTTCGGGACAGACGTACGGAAGCAGTACTTC; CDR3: CASSFGTDVRKQYF
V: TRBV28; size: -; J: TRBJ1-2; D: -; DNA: TGTGCCAGCAGTTTAGAGGGGGGCAGAAAGAGCTATGGCTACACCTTC; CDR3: CASSLEGGRKSYGYTF